A single sample gave rise to the 5 T cell receptor beta chains below, sequenced in a study of blood T cell repertoires in COVID-19. Repertoires were generated with immunoSEQ multiplex PCR, while TCRdb's copy carries only in-frame clones and drops some. The data show about 240,000 clones, with around 85% seen just once and approximately 9.6% held by the top ten. The specimen was peripheral blood. All receptors derive from a woman aged 80 or over with acute or convalescent COVID-19.

The chain couples TRBV5-1 to TRBJ2-7, with a possible D match to TRBD1 (5 bases). CDR1 SGHRS and CDR2 YFSETQ come from the germline V gene. The CDR3 contains 14 residues. Trimming pared 3 bases from V and 2 bases from J, leaving 12 bases between. For the CDR3, the DNA is TGCGCCAGCAGCTCCCAGGGTGGTCCCTACGAGCAGTACTTC. This gives the protein CASSSQGGPYEQYF.

This chain links TRBV18 with TRBJ1-2; D is unresolved. The CDR3 consists of 14 residues. In germline, CDR1 is KGHSH, CDR2 LQKENI. V shed 6 bases and J shed 8 bases, with 19 bases lying between them. This CDR3 reads CASSVTDRTGGYTF. The CDR3 nucleotides read TGTGCCAGCTCTGTAACCGATCGAACCGGGGGCTACACCTTC.

The rearrangement links TRBV28 to TRBJ2-2; D gene ambiguous. CDR1 MDHEN and CDR2 SYDVKM come from the germline V gene. The V end was cut by 6 bases, the J end by 6 bases, with 8 bases between. The CDR3 contains 12 residues. The CDR3 nucleotides are TGTGCCAGCAGGCTTCGAGCCGGGGAGCTGTTTTTT. It specifies CASRLRAGELFF.

This sequence joins TRBV28 and TRBJ2-2; TRBD1 matches at 9 bases. The CDR3 sequence is 16 residues long. V lost 5 bases, J lost 3 bases, and 7 bases stayed unmatched. CDR1 MDHEN and CDR2 SYDVKM come from the germline V gene. The CDR3 DNA is TGTGCCAGCAGTGCCAGGACAGGGGCCTACACCGGGGAGCTGTTTTTT. Its translation: CASSARTGAYTGELFF.

V usage is TRBV28 and J usage is TRBJ2-2; D uncertain. V was cut by 2 bases and J by 6 bases, with 16 bases left in between. This CDR3 is built from 16 residues. CDR1 is MDHEN and CDR2 is SYDVKM in the germline V gene. The CDR3 DNA reads TGTGCCAGCAGTTTAAACCCCTTCACATCCCCCGGGGAGCTGTTTTTT. Its protein product is CASSLNPFTSPGELFF.